This paragraph covers one T cell receptor (beta chain) sequence. Germline CDR1 KGHSH, CDR2 LQKENI. The V end lost 3 bases, the J end lost 5 bases, and 10 bases lay between the germline ends. The CDR3 spans 13 residues. The sample belongs to a study of T cells of healthy individuals. A single record per CDR3 protein comes from TCRdb applying MiXCR to the 5' RACE reads. The data show about 100,000 distinct CDR3 sequences, about 16% seen once. The chain is built from TRBV18 and TRBJ1-2; possibly TRBD1 for D (5 bases). This clonotype originated in a human donor in good health. The CDR3 DNA follows: TGTGCCAGCTCACCGCGGGGGGATTATGGCTACACCTTC. Its protein is CASSPRGDYGYTF.